Listed below are T cell receptor beta chains from one sample, sequenced in a study of identical twins. MiXCR was run by TCRdb on the 5' RACE reads, yielding one entry per CDR3 protein. The table has some 660,000 distinct CDR3 sequences, less than 10% seen once. The sample also formed part of further work on yellow fever vaccine responses in identical twins.

The sequencing input was PBMCs. The receptors were gathered from a woman younger than 30 in good health. Each CDR3 is given with its conserved first and last residue. Fields, in order: clone size, V gene, J gene, D gene, CDR3 protein, CDR3 DNA. D genes are given only for firm matches. Size tells how often a clone was seen (once, few, many) or the class of an expanded clone, and some rows leave it out.

clone_size: few; v_call: TRBV6-8; j_call: TRBJ2-2; d_call: -; cdr3_aa: CASRDHLHIPLITGELFF; cdr3_nt: TGTGCCAGCAGGGATCACCTACATATCCCACTTATTACCGGGGAGCTGTTTTTT
clone_size: few; v_call: TRBV20-1; j_call: TRBJ2-7; d_call: TRBD1; cdr3_aa: CSASPGTGGSYEQYF; cdr3_nt: TGCAGTGCCAGCCCCGGGACAGGGGGCTCCTACGAGCAGTACTTC
clone_size: few; v_call: TRBV5-1; j_call: TRBJ1-1; d_call: TRBD1; cdr3_aa: CASSLLGQGTSEAFF; cdr3_nt: TGCGCCAGCAGCTTACTGGGACAGGGAACGTCTGAAGCTTTCTTT
clone_size: -; v_call: TRBV2; j_call: TRBJ1-4; d_call: -; cdr3_aa: CASSELRGTNEKLFF; cdr3_nt: TGTGCCAGCAGTGAACTCAGGGGAACTAATGAAAAACTGTTTTTT
clone_size: -; v_call: TRBV6-6; j_call: TRBJ2-7; d_call: -; cdr3_aa: CASSRQVEQYF; cdr3_nt: TGTGCCAGCAGCCGACAGGTTGAGCAGTACTTC
clone_size: -; v_call: TRBV15; j_call: TRBJ2-5; d_call: TRBD1; cdr3_aa: CATSKGQGPEETQYF; cdr3_nt: TGTGCCACCAGCAAAGGACAGGGGCCCGAGGAGACCCAGTACTTC
clone_size: few; v_call: TRBV28; j_call: TRBJ2-7; d_call: -; cdr3_aa: CASSTGPEQYF; cdr3_nt: TGTGCCAGCAGTACGGGGCCCGAGCAGTACTTC
clone_size: -; v_call: TRBV5-8; j_call: TRBJ2-5; d_call: -; cdr3_aa: CASSLGHIGETQYF; cdr3_nt: TGTGCCAGCAGCCTGGGCCATATAGGGGAGACCCAGTACTTC
clone_size: -; v_call: TRBV20-1; j_call: TRBJ1-1; d_call: -; cdr3_aa: CSARRDSNTEAFF; cdr3_nt: TGCAGTGCTCGCAGGGACTCGAACACTGAAGCTTTCTTT
clone_size: few; v_call: TRBV6-2/TRBV6-3; j_call: TRBJ2-3; d_call: -; cdr3_aa: CASSHRGAADTQYF; cdr3_nt: TGTGCCAGCAGTCATAGAGGAGCTGCAGATACGCAGTATTTT
clone_size: -; v_call: TRBV18; j_call: TRBJ2-4; d_call: -; cdr3_aa: CASSPPQGSAKNIQYF; cdr3_nt: TGTGCCAGCTCACCACCGCAGGGTTCAGCCAAAAACATTCAGTACTTC
clone_size: few; v_call: TRBV20-1; j_call: TRBJ2-1; d_call: -; cdr3_aa: CSAPEQYPSSYNEQFF; cdr3_nt: TGCAGTGCTCCTGAACAATACCCGAGCTCCTACAATGAGCAGTTCTTC
clone_size: few; v_call: TRBV9; j_call: TRBJ2-3; d_call: -; cdr3_aa: CASSVVSGVDTQYF; cdr3_nt: TGTGCCAGCAGCGTAGTTTCCGGGGTGGATACGCAGTATTTT
clone_size: many; v_call: TRBV5-1; j_call: TRBJ2-7; d_call: -; cdr3_aa: CASSSTGGRYEQYF; cdr3_nt: TGCGCCAGCAGCTCCACGGGGGGCAGGTACGAGCAGTACTTC
clone_size: -; v_call: TRBV27; j_call: TRBJ2-3; d_call: TRBD2; cdr3_aa: CASSLAGGQSGDTQYF; cdr3_nt: TGTGCCAGCAGTTTAGCGGGAGGTCAGAGTGGAGATACGCAGTATTTT
clone_size: -; v_call: TRBV24-1; j_call: TRBJ2-1; d_call: TRBD1; cdr3_aa: CATSDTGGKHNEQFF; cdr3_nt: TGTGCCACCAGTGACACAGGGGGTAAGCACAATGAGCAGTTCTTC
clone_size: few; v_call: TRBV30; j_call: TRBJ2-2; d_call: -; cdr3_aa: CAWSVSRNTGELFF; cdr3_nt: TGTGCCTGGAGTGTAAGCCGGAACACCGGGGAGCTGTTTTTT
clone_size: -; v_call: TRBV6-2/TRBV6-3; j_call: TRBJ2-1; d_call: -; cdr3_aa: CASTPLGGLRYNEQFF; cdr3_nt: TGTGCCAGCACCCCACTCGGGGGGCTGAGGTACAATGAGCAGTTCTTC
clone_size: few; v_call: TRBV7-2; j_call: TRBJ2-2; d_call: -; cdr3_aa: CASSPSSRARNTGELFF; cdr3_nt: TGTGCCAGCAGCCCCTCCAGCCGGGCAAGGAACACCGGGGAGCTGTTTTTT
clone_size: -; v_call: TRBV25-1; j_call: TRBJ2-1; d_call: TRBD2; cdr3_aa: CASSVTSGPDEQFF; cdr3_nt: TGTGCCAGCAGTGTGACTAGCGGGCCGGATGAGCAGTTCTTC
clone_size: -; v_call: TRBV20-1; j_call: TRBJ2-5; d_call: -; cdr3_aa: CSAPFGETQYF; cdr3_nt: TGCAGTGCCCCTTTTGGAGAGACCCAGTACTTC
clone_size: many; v_call: TRBV10-3; j_call: TRBJ2-3; d_call: TRBD1; cdr3_aa: CAISVQATGADTQYF; cdr3_nt: TGTGCCATCAGTGTTCAGGCGACAGGGGCAGATACGCAGTATTTT
clone_size: few; v_call: TRBV20-1; j_call: TRBJ2-7; d_call: TRBD1; cdr3_aa: CSARPGQGLLGEQYF; cdr3_nt: TGCAGTGCTAGACCGGGACAGGGCCTATTGGGCGAGCAGTACTTC
clone_size: few; v_call: TRBV7-2; j_call: TRBJ2-5; d_call: TRBD2; cdr3_aa: CASNWGGGGETQYF; cdr3_nt: TGTGCCAGCAACTGGGGGGGGGGTGGAGAGACCCAGTACTTC
clone_size: few; v_call: TRBV28; j_call: TRBJ2-1; d_call: TRBD2; cdr3_aa: CASSLRWGGYNEQFF; cdr3_nt: TGTGCCAGCAGTCTGCGATGGGGGGGATACAATGAGCAGTTCTTC
clone_size: -; v_call: TRBV7-9; j_call: TRBJ1-2; d_call: TRBD1; cdr3_aa: CASSLAETGGNYGYTF; cdr3_nt: TGTGCCAGCAGCTTAGCGGAGACAGGGGGCAACTATGGCTACACCTTC
clone_size: -; v_call: TRBV29-1; j_call: TRBJ1-2; d_call: -; cdr3_aa: CSVRDGYGYTF; cdr3_nt: TGCAGCGTTCGGGACGGCTATGGCTACACCTTC
clone_size: many; v_call: TRBV29-1; j_call: TRBJ2-1; d_call: -; cdr3_aa: CSVEAQSNEQFF; cdr3_nt: TGCAGCGTTGAGGCGCAAAGCAATGAGCAGTTCTTC
clone_size: few; v_call: TRBV7-3; j_call: TRBJ2-5; d_call: -; cdr3_aa: CASSTNGDQETQYF; cdr3_nt: TGTGCCAGCAGCACAAATGGGGACCAAGAGACCCAGTACTTC
clone_size: -; v_call: TRBV5-1; j_call: TRBJ2-1; d_call: -; cdr3_aa: CASSLELLSYNEQFF; cdr3_nt: TGCGCCAGCAGCCTCGAGCTCCTCTCCTACAATGAGCAGTTCTTC
clone_size: many; v_call: TRBV28; j_call: TRBJ1-4; d_call: -; cdr3_aa: CASSSNPRVSNEKLFF; cdr3_nt: TGTGCCAGCAGTTCTAACCCCCGGGTGTCAAATGAAAAACTGTTTTTT
clone_size: -; v_call: TRBV7-9; j_call: TRBJ1-2; d_call: -; cdr3_aa: CASSLTDSYGYTF; cdr3_nt: TGTGCCAGCAGCCTGACTGACAGTTATGGCTACACCTTC
clone_size: few; v_call: TRBV7-2; j_call: TRBJ2-7; d_call: -; cdr3_aa: CASSLAAHYEQYF; cdr3_nt: TGTGCCAGCAGCTTGGCTGCCCACTACGAGCAGTACTTC
clone_size: many; v_call: TRBV5-1; j_call: TRBJ1-4; d_call: TRBD1; cdr3_aa: CASSSIPGQTNEKLFF; cdr3_nt: TGCGCCAGCAGCTCTATTCCGGGACAGACTAATGAAAAACTGTTTTTT
clone_size: few; v_call: TRBV27; j_call: TRBJ2-7; d_call: TRBD1; cdr3_aa: CASSPPPGDRAPYEQYF; cdr3_nt: TGTGCCAGCAGCCCTCCTCCGGGGGACAGGGCACCCTACGAGCAGTACTTC
clone_size: few; v_call: TRBV29-1; j_call: TRBJ2-2; d_call: TRBD2; cdr3_aa: CSVDGGLAGRSGELFF; cdr3_nt: TGCAGCGTTGACGGTGGGTTAGCGGGGAGGTCCGGGGAGCTGTTTTTT
clone_size: -; v_call: TRBV20-1; j_call: TRBJ2-1; d_call: TRBD1; cdr3_aa: CSARTGGKGDEQFF; cdr3_nt: TGCAGTGCTAGAACAGGGGGCAAAGGGGATGAGCAGTTCTTC
clone_size: -; v_call: TRBV7-8; j_call: TRBJ2-1; d_call: -; cdr3_aa: CASSLIAGLNNEQFF; cdr3_nt: TGTGCCAGCAGCTTAATTGCGGGGCTTAACAATGAGCAGTTCTTC
clone_size: -; v_call: TRBV7-9; j_call: TRBJ2-3; d_call: -; cdr3_aa: CASSSTLRGTDTQYF; cdr3_nt: TGTGCCAGCAGCTCAACCCTCCGGGGCACAGATACGCAGTATTTT
clone_size: -; v_call: TRBV20-1; j_call: TRBJ2-5; d_call: TRBD2; cdr3_aa: CRARAPGGSFTSSETQYF; cdr3_nt: TGCAGGGCTAGGGCTCCGGGAGGCTCCTTTACATCCAGTGAGACCCAGTACTTC
clone_size: -; v_call: TRBV7-3; j_call: TRBJ2-1; d_call: TRBD1; cdr3_aa: CASSRGQGGGNEQFF; cdr3_nt: TGTGCCAGCAGCCGGGGACAGGGTGGGGGCAATGAGCAGTTCTTC
clone_size: many; v_call: TRBV5-1; j_call: TRBJ2-1; d_call: -; cdr3_aa: CASSSDGVSYNEQFF; cdr3_nt: TGCGCCAGCAGCTCGGATGGGGTCTCCTACAATGAGCAGTTCTTC
clone_size: -; v_call: TRBV7-8; j_call: TRBJ1-4; d_call: -; cdr3_aa: CASSLGRSEKLFF; cdr3_nt: TGTGCCAGCAGCTTGGGCCGTAGTGAAAAACTGTTTTTT